Following are 6 T cell receptor beta chains from one sample sequenced in a study of spatial heterogeneity in lung cancer. TCRdb passed the 5' RACE reads through MiXCR, listing each CDR3 protein once. The profile shows some 36,000 distinct CDR3 sequences, approximately 8% of them singletons. As to time point: blood at routine non-recurrence follow-up after resection. The starting material was PBMCs, obtained at follow-up. These receptors were obtained from a male donor with early-stage non-small cell lung cancer.

This clonotype was picked up many times. The V call is TRBV6-6, the J call TRBJ2-1, with D possibly being TRBD1 (8 bases). Germline V gives CDR1 MNHNY, CDR2 SVGAGI (reference sequence). With 4 bases removed from V and 7 bases from J, the gap between germline ends came to 17 bases. The length of the CDR3 is 15 residues. The DNA of the CDR3 is TGTGCCAGCAGTTGGGAGACAGGGGAGGGAAATGAGCAGTTCTTC. This sequence encodes CASSWETGEGNEQFF.

This clonotype was detected ten times or more. This rearrangement joins TRBV11-2 to TRBJ1-6; D might be TRBD1 (5 bases). Trimming shortened V by 4 bases and J by 5 bases, and 15 bases separated the two germline ends. This CDR3 region has 16 residues. Germline CDR1 reads SGHAT; CDR2 reads FQNNGV. Here the CDR3 DNA reads TGTGCCAGCAGCTCCCCGTGGACACTGGATAATTCACCCCTCCACTTT. Its translation is CASSSPWTLDNSPLHF. The variable domain in full, with the rest retrieved from reference TRBV11-2 and TRBJ1-6, is EAGVAQSPRYKIIEKRQSVAFWCNPISGHATLYWYQQILGQGPKLLIQFQNNGVVDDSQLPKDRFSAERLKGVDSTLKIQPAKLEDSAVYLCASSSPWTLDNSPLHFGNGTRLTVT.

This clonotype was observed at least ten times. The V call is TRBV6-5, the J call TRBJ1-1; a possible D gene is TRBD1 (5 bases). This CDR3 spans 14 amino acids. Germline V gene data show CDR1 as MNHEY and CDR2 as SVGAGI. Between the trimmed V and J ends, which lost 4 bases and 4 bases, there was a span of 13 bases. The CDR3, as DNA: TGTGCCAGCAGTTCACGGGACCGAAGCACTGAAGCTTTCTTT. Translation: CASSSRDRSTEAFF.

Only a few counts were recorded for this clonotype. This sequence may be a read error, since a much larger clone differs from it by one base. The chain uses TRBV7-9 and TRBJ2-7; no reliable D call. This CDR3 is built from 14 residues. Trimming left V 5 bases short and J 0 bases short, with 11 bases between. Germline CDR1 and CDR2: SEHNR and FQNEAQ (reference sequence). DNA for the CDR3: TGTGCCAGCAGCCCAAGTCCCGACTCCTACGAGCAGTACTTC. It encodes CASSPSPDSYEQYF.

This clonotype was observed at least ten times. V gene TRBV7-2 combines with J gene TRBJ2-3, with 15 bases fitting TRBD2. The CDR3 covers 14 residues. Germline V gene lookup returns CDR1 SGHTA and CDR2 FQGNSA. V lost 4 bases, J lost 11 bases, and 4 bases stayed unmatched. CDR3 loop: CASSSGTSGGLQYF. Written as DNA, the CDR3 is TGTGCCAGCAGCTCCGGGACTAGCGGGGGGTTGCAGTATTTT.

This clonotype showed up many times. This chain links TRBV10-2 with TRBJ2-5; unclear D gene. Germline CDR1 WSHSY, CDR2 SAAADI. The CDR3 spans 15 residues. Trimming took 6 bases from V and 4 from J, leaving 18 bases between them. CDR3 DNA sequence: TGCGCCAGCAGCGAACCGACCCCGGTTCTAGAGACCCAGTACTTC. As protein: CASSEPTPVLETQYF.